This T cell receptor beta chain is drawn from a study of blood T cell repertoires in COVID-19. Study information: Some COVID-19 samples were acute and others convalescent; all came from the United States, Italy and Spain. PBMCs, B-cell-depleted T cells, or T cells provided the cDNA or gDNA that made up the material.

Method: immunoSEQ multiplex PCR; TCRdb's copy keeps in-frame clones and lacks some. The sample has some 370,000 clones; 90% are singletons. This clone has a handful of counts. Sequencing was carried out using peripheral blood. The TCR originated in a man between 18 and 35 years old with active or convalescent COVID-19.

The DNA of the CDR3 is TGTGCCAGCAGCTCCCCCAGGGGCATAGATGGCTACACCTTC. Protein product: CASSSPRGIDGYTF. The chain has TRBV7-2 and TRBJ1-2; D may be TRBD1 (6 bases). Trimming cost V 4 bases and J 6 bases, with 15 bases left between them. The CDR3 is 14 amino acids. Germline V lookup: CDR1 SGHTA, CDR2 FQGNSA.